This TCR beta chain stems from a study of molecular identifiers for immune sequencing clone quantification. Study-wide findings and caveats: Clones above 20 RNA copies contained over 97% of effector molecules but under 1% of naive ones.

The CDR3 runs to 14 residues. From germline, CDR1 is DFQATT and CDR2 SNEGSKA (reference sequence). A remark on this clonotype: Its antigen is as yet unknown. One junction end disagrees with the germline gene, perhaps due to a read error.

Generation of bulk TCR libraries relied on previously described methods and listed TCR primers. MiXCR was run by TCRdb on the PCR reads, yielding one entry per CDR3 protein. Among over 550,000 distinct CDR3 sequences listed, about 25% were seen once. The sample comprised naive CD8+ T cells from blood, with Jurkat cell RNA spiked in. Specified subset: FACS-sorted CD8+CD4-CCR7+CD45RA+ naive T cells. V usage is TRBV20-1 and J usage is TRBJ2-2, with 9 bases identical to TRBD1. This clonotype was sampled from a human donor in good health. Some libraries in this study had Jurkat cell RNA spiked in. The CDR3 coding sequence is TGCAGTGCTAGAATCGGGACAGGGACCGGGGAGCCGTTTTTT. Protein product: CSARIGTGTGEPFF.